What follows are 30 T cell receptor beta chains derived from one specimen sequenced in a study of cytomegalovirus exposure and HLA in healthy donors (dated by TCRdb to the late 2010s). Library preparation employed the immunoSEQ multiplex PCR assay. For the multiplex PCR, a mixture combining 60 forward primers for TCR Vbeta segments and 13 reverse primers for TCR Jbeta segments was used. What TCRdb holds here is the immuneACCESS table cut down to in-frame rearrangements. Part of the clones is not present; checked against another copy, under half of the missing clones reflect an unresolved V gene, and the others are unexplained. This sample comprises 100,000 to 120,000 clones, roughly three quarters of them detected only once. The top ten hold around 3.5% of the sample. Sequences were obtained from PBMCs. Receptors were obtained from a man between 25 and 39 years old in good health and CMV-seronegative.

This clone was counted only a few times. The chain links TRBV7-9 to TRBJ2-3, with 12 bases matching TRBD1. Germline loops: CDR1 SEHNR, CDR2 FQNEAQ (reference sequence). The trim removed 4 bases at V and 5 bases at J, leaving 4 bases unmatched. The CDR3 totals 15 residues. CDR3 loop: CASSSGTGGRDTQYF. The CDR3, as DNA: TGTGCCAGCAGCTCCGGGACAGGGGGCAGAGATACGCAGTATTTT.

The CDR3 DNA reads TGTGCCAGCAGCTTAGTCCGGACTAGCGGGTATTTACGCAGAGTATCAGAGACCCAGTACTTC. Translation gives CASSLVRTSGYLRRVSETQYF. This chain joins TRBV7-6 and TRBJ2-5; 11 bases match TRBD2. V gave up 1 base and J gave up 4 bases; unmatched junction bases: 20. The CDR3 contains 21 residues. Germline V gives CDR1 SGHVS, CDR2 FNYEAQ.

The chain is built from TRBV27 and TRBJ1-1; no definite D call. This CDR3 has 13 residues. The V end was cut by 3 bases, the J end by 3 bases, with 8 bases between. From germline, CDR1 is MNHEY and CDR2 SMNVEV (reference sequence). Here the CDR3 reads CASSFGEHTEAFF. CDR3 DNA sequence: TGTGCCAGCAGTTTCGGGGAGCACACTGAAGCTTTCTTT.

V and J are TRBV18 and TRBJ2-3; 10 bases agree with TRBD1. Germline V gene data show CDR1 as KGHSH and CDR2 as LQKENI. The CDR3 is made up of 16 amino acids. V shed 4 bases and J 3 bases; nucleotides not matched to a gene: 7. The CDR3 DNA reads TGTGCCAGCTCACTTTACCGGGACAGGGGAACAGATACGCAGTATTTT. Protein product: CASSLYRDRGTDTQYF.

For this clone: The junction and the germline gene differ at one end; a read error may be behind it. This sequence joins TRBV7-7 and TRBJ2-5; D might be TRBD2 (6 bases). CDR3 length: 16 residues. Germline CDR1 reads SSHAT; CDR2 reads FNYEAQ (reference sequence). The DNA for the CDR3 is TGTGCTAGCAGCTTAGCGGCCTGGGAGAACCAAGAGACCCAGTACTTC. The encoded protein is CASSLAAWENQETQYF.

The chain joins TRBV7-6 to TRBJ1-3; the D gene is possibly TRBD1 (6 bases). The CDR3 length is 15 residues. V was clipped by 1 base and J by 4 bases, with 11 bases between them. CDR1 and CDR2 (germline): SGHVS, FNYEAQ. As DNA, the CDR3 is TGTGCCAGCAGCTTAGGCCCAGGGGACGGAAACACCATATATTTT. Its protein is CASSLGPGDGNTIYF.

This clone occurred a few times. The rearrangement joins TRBV6-1 to TRBJ2-5, with a tentative D call TRBD2 (5 bases). Germline CDR1 is MNHNS and CDR2 is SASEGT. V was trimmed by 2 bases and J by 0 bases, leaving 19 bases between them. This CDR3 is built from 18 residues. The CDR3 coding sequence is TGTGCCAGCAGTGAACGCCCCGCTGAGGGTCGGTACCAAGAGACCCAGTACTTC. Translation: CASSERPAEGRYQETQYF.

V and J are TRBV6-6 and TRBJ2-1; 7 bases agree with TRBD1. CDR1 is MNHNY, CDR2 SVGAGI, per germline (reference sequence). With 4 bases clipped from V and 0 bases from J, the junction kept 3 bases outside the gene matches. The CDR3 totals 15 residues. The CDR3 coding sequence is TGTGCCAGCAGTTCACAGGGGAGCTCCTACAATGAGCAGTTCTTC. Translation: CASSSQGSSYNEQFF.

The V gene is TRBV5-4, the J gene TRBJ2-5, with 7 bases lining up with TRBD1. CDR3 length: 16 residues. With 4 bases clipped from V and 3 bases from J, the junction kept 12 bases outside the gene matches. CDR1 is SGHNT, CDR2 YYREEE, per germline (reference sequence). The chain's CDR3 is CASSATTGVGEETQYF. The CDR3 DNA reads TGTGCCAGCAGCGCAACAACAGGGGTAGGTGAAGAGACCCAGTACTTC.

The gene calls are TRBV9 and TRBJ2-3; 10 nucleotides agree with TRBD2. The germline CDR1 and CDR2 sequences are SGDLS and YYNGEE. CDR3 size: 15 residues. After removal of 1 base from V and 2 bases from J, the junction contained 1 base not matched to a gene. The CDR3 spells CASSVLAGDTDTQYF. CDR3 coding DNA: TGTGCCAGCAGCGTACTAGCGGGGGACACAGATACGCAGTATTTT.

This clone was counted only a few times. The V and J genes are TRBV9 and TRBJ2-7, with a possible D match to TRBD1 (5 bases). This CDR3 is 15 amino acids long. Germline V gene data show CDR1 as SGDLS and CDR2 as YYNGEE. The V end lost 0 bases, the J end lost 8 bases, and 18 bases lay between the germline ends. CDR3 in DNA: TGTGCCAGCAGCGTAGAAGGGGCTAGGTTGCAGCAGCAGTACTTC. Amino acid sequence: CASSVEGARLQQQYF. The entire variable domain, with the rest obtained from reference TRBV9 and TRBJ2-7, is as follows: DSGVTQTPKHLITATGQRVTLRCSPRSGDLSVYWYQQSLDQGLQFLIQYYNGEERAKGNILERFSAQQFPDLHSELNLSSLELGDSALYFCASSVEGARLQQQYFGPGTRLTVT.

This clone was picked up a small number of times. The gene calls are TRBV9 and TRBJ1-2; the D is unclear. V was shortened by 0 bases and J by 0 bases, with 9 bases between the two germline ends. Germline-derived CDR1 and CDR2 are SGDLS and YYNGEE. The length of the CDR3 is 15 residues. The CDR3 sequence: CASSVGWQANYGYTF. The DNA of the CDR3 is TGTGCCAGCAGCGTAGGGTGGCAAGCTAACTATGGCTACACCTTC. The variable domain in full, with the rest retrieved from reference TRBV9 and TRBJ1-2, is DSGVTQTPKHLITATGQRVTLRCSPRSGDLSVYWYQQSLDQGLQFLIQYYNGEERAKGNILERFSAQQFPDLHSELNLSSLELGDSALYFCASSVGWQANYGYTFGSGTRLTVV.

The chain is built from TRBV2 and TRBJ1-4; D not certain. Germline values: CDR1 SNHLY, CDR2 FYNNEI. Trimming took off 6 bases at V and 7 bases at J, with 12 bases between the two ends. The CDR3 has 13 amino acids. CDR3 DNA sequence: TGTGCCAGCAGCCGGGAGGAGGCTGAAAAACTGTTTTTT. Its protein is CASSREEAEKLFF.

This clone showed up just once. One end of the junction is discordant with germline, which a read error may explain. Other DNA sequences in the same sample also yield this CDR3. The chain links TRBV28 to TRBJ1-2; no definite D call. Germline values: CDR1 MDHEN, CDR2 SYDVKM. The CDR3 sequence is 14 residues long. The CDR3 protein is CASSLSTANYGYTF. CDR3 sequence (DNA): TGTGCCAGCAGCTTATCAACGGCTAACTATGGCTACACCTTC.

The J gene is TRBJ1-2, the V gene TRBV9; D may be TRBD1 (6 bases). This CDR3 region has 14 residues. The ends were cut back, 4 bases at V and 4 bases at J, with 14 bases in the middle. Germline lookup yields CDR1 SGDLS and CDR2 YYNGEE. CDR3 in DNA: TGTGCCAGCAGCCCCCCAGGGGCGAGCTATGGCTACACCTTC. It yields the protein CASSPPGASYGYTF.

There are a few counts of this clone. The chain recombines TRBV11-3 with TRBJ2-7; 9 nucleotides line up with TRBD1. The CDR3 consists of 13 residues. The V and J ends lost 5 bases and 5 bases, in that order; junction bases with no gene match: 4. In germline, CDR1 is SGHNT, CDR2 YENEEA. In DNA form, the CDR3 reads TGTGCCAGCAGCCCAGGGACAGGGAACGAGCAGTACTTC. Translation gives CASSPGTGNEQYF.

The chain employs TRBV18 and TRBJ2-7, with TRBD2 matching 8 bases. The CDR3 covers 14 residues. CDR1 and CDR2 from the germline V gene are KGHSH and LQKENI. Trimming took 3 bases from V and 4 from J; bases not matched to a gene: 5. For the CDR3, the DNA is TGTGCCAGCTCACCGAGGGGCGGGAGGTACGAGCAGTACTTC. Translating gives CASSPRGGRYEQYF.

This clone has just one count. The chain links TRBV5-1 to TRBJ2-2, with TRBD1 matching over 10 bases. Trimming removed 5 bases from V and 7 bases from J; junction bases left unmatched: 11. The CDR3 is made up of 16 amino acids. The germline V gene has CDR1 SGHRS and CDR2 YFSETQ. CDR3: CASSLGTGVWSGELFF. The CDR3 DNA sequence: TGCGCCAGCAGTCTGGGGACAGGGGTATGGAGCGGGGAGCTGTTTTTT.

The V and J genes are TRBV7-2 and TRBJ1-1; D is undetermined. The V and J ends lost 7 bases and 0 bases respectively, with 12 bases between them. There are 14 residues in the CDR3. Germline assignment: CDR1 SGHTA and CDR2 FQGNSA. CDR3 protein: CASTPRRVNTEAFF. The CDR3 DNA reads as TGTGCCAGCACCCCACGTCGGGTGAACACTGAAGCTTTCTTT. Looking up the rest from reference TRBV7-2 and TRBJ1-1 gives the full variable domain: GAGVSQSPSNKVTEKGKDVELRCDPISGHTALYWYRQSLGQGLEFLIYFQGNSAPDKSGLPSDRFSAERTGGSVSTLTIQRTQQEDSAVYLCASTPRRVNTEAFFGQGTRLTVV.

The chain couples TRBV12-1 to TRBJ1-2; TRBD1 is the table's D call, not checked against the DNA. TRBV12-1 is tagged as a pseudogene. This CDR3 is built from 14 residues. DNA of the CDR3: TGTGCCAGCAAGTCCCCAGGGACTAACTATGGCTACACCTTC. Amino acids: CASKSPGTNYGYTF.

V is TRBV28 and J is TRBJ2-7, with TRBD2 identical over 11 bases. CDR1 is MDHEN, CDR2 SYDVKM, per germline. The CDR3 is made up of 13 amino acids. Trimming at V came to 5 bases and at J to 6 bases, leaving 3 bases not matched to a gene. DNA for the CDR3: TGTGCCAGCAGTCTAGCGGGAGGCTCCGAGCAGTACTTC. This gives the protein CASSLAGGSEQYF.

This sequence joins TRBV5-6 and TRBJ2-1, with 14 bases that match TRBD2. The J segment lost 10 bases and the V segment lost 0 bases, leaving 3 bases of the junction unmatched. The V gene's germline CDR1 is SGHDT and CDR2 YYEEEE. The CDR3 runs to 15 residues. This CDR3 reads CASSLVGLAGEEQFF. The CDR3 bases are TGTGCCAGCAGCTTGGTGGGACTAGCGGGGGAGGAGCAGTTCTTC.

This clone was seen more than once but under ten times. V usage is TRBV27 and J usage is TRBJ1-2; D is undetermined. The CDR3 is 15 residues long. The germline V gene has CDR1 MNHEY and CDR2 SMNVEV (reference sequence). The ends were cut back, 5 bases at V and 2 bases at J, with 15 bases in the middle. The CDR3 region is CASSPLGAGNYGYTF. The CDR3 region has the DNA TGTGCCAGCAGTCCCCTTGGCGCGGGGAACTATGGCTACACCTTC.

This chain connects TRBV19 to TRBJ2-7; TRBD2 aligns across 7 bases. The CDR3 runs to 15 residues. Germline CDR1 and CDR2: LNHDA and SQIVND (reference sequence). Losses at the gene ends were 0 bases for V and 3 bases for J; bases not matched to a gene: 5. For the CDR3, the DNA is TGTGCCAGTAGTATAGATATCCGGGGGGTCTACGAGCAGTACTTC. Translating it yields CASSIDIRGVYEQYF.

This clone was counted between two and nine times. The chain uses TRBV2 and TRBJ2-3; TRBD2 matches 7 bases. This CDR3 is built from 14 residues. CDR1 is SNHLY, CDR2 FYNNEI, per germline. V gave up 6 bases and J gave up 2 bases; unmatched junction bases: 5. CDR3 in DNA: TGTGCCAGCAGGGCGGGGGATTCCACAGATACGCAGTATTTT. This codes for CASRAGDSTDTQYF.

The chain links TRBV30 to TRBJ2-7; D ambiguous. V was cut by 1 base and J by 6 bases, with 16 bases left in between. Per the germline V gene, CDR1 is GTSNPN and CDR2 is SVGIG (reference sequence). This CDR3 has 14 residues. Here the CDR3 reads CAWSDGLGSGEQYF. In DNA, the CDR3 is TGTGCCTGGAGTGATGGTCTCGGGTCCGGCGAGCAGTACTTC. Full variable domain (missing parts from reference TRBV30 and TRBJ2-7): SQTIHQWPATLVQPVGSPLSLECTVEGTSNPNLYWYRQAAGRGLQLLFYSVGIGQISSEVPQNLSASRPQDRQFILSSKKLLLSDSGFYLCAWSDGLGSGEQYFGPGTRLTVT.

For this clone: The same CDR3 is also encoded by other DNA sequences in this sample. The chain couples TRBV29-1 to TRBJ2-7; the D gene is possibly TRBD1 (5 bases). The CDR3 extends over 14 amino acids. The germline V gene has CDR1 SQVTM and CDR2 ANQGSEA. V lost 8 bases to trimming and J lost 0 bases, with 17 bases between them. DNA for the CDR3: TGCAGCCTTCAAACTCAGGGTAGCTCCTACGAGCAGTACTTC. Protein sequence: CSLQTQGSSYEQYF.

The chain joins TRBV30 to TRBJ2-7; 8 bases line up with TRBD2. CDR3 length: 17 residues. Trimming removed 0 bases from V and 9 bases from J; junction bases left unmatched: 19. Germline V CDR1 and CDR2: GTSNPN, SVGIG (reference sequence). For the CDR3, the DNA is TGTGCCTGGAGTGTAGTTAGCGGGGTATCTCTACGAGTCGGGCAGTACTTC. Translated, it gives CAWSVVSGVSLRVGQYF.

The V gene is TRBV7-8, the J gene TRBJ2-7; 11 nucleotides match TRBD1. V trimming: 4 bases; J trimming: 6 bases; junction bases outside the gene matches: 14. CDR3 length equals 17 residues. From germline, CDR1 is SGHVS and CDR2 FQNEAQ. The CDR3 nucleotides are TGTGCCAGCAGCTCCCGGGTCGGACAGGGGGCATCGGGCGAGCAGTACTTC. This encodes CASSSRVGQGASGEQYF.

V and J are TRBV7-9 and TRBJ1-2; unclear D gene. V was shortened by 5 bases and J by 4 bases, with 14 bases between the two germline ends. The CDR3 extends over 14 amino acids. CDR1 is SEHNR and CDR2 is FQNEAQ in the germline V gene (reference sequence). The CDR3 is CASSPTPPVYGYTF. The CDR3 DNA reads TGTGCCAGCAGCCCGACTCCACCGGTCTATGGCTACACCTTC. Drawing the rest from reference TRBV7-9 and TRBJ1-2, the complete variable domain is DTGVSQNPRHKITKRGQNVTFRCDPISEHNRLYWYRQTLGQGPEFLTYFQNEAQLEKSRLLSDRFSAERPKGSFSTLEIQRTEQGDSAMYLCASSPTPPVYGYTFGSGTRLTVV.